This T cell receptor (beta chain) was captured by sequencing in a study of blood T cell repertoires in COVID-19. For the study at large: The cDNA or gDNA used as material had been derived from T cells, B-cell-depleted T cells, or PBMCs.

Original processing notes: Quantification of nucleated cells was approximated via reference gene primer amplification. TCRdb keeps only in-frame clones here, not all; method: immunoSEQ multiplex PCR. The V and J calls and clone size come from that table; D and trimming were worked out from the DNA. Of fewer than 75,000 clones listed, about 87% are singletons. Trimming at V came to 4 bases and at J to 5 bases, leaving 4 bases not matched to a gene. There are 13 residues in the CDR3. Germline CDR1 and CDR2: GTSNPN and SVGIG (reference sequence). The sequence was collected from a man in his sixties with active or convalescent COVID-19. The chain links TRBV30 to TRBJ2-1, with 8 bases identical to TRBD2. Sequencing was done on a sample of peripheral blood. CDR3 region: CAWIGRGNNEQFF. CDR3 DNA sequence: TGTGCCTGGATCGGGAGGGGGAACAATGAGCAGTTCTTC.